The clone carrying this TCR beta chain was seen ten or more times. This sample stems from a study of T-cell reconstitution after alpha-beta-depleted transplantation in children. Preparing the TCRbeta library involved the use of unique molecular identifiers. In TCRdb, the PCR reads were re-called with MiXCR into one record per CDR3 protein. The profile shows about 360,000 distinct CDR3 sequences, 13% of them singletons. Germline CDR1 KGHDR, CDR2 SFDVKD. The CDR3 extends over 15 amino acids. The V end lost 4 bases, the J end lost 3 bases, and 14 bases lay between the germline ends. This receptor was identified in a human donor who donated a stem cell graft to a child with Fanconi anemia. Sequenced material: PBMCs, taken from the stem cell graft. The rearrangement uses TRBV24-1 and TRBJ1-2; D perhaps matches TRBD1 (6 bases). This CDR3 is CATSDGGHRDYGYTF. The CDR3 DNA sequence: TGTGCCACCAGTGACGGGGGACACCGGGACTATGGCTACACCTTC.